This TCR beta chain was captured by sequencing in a study of graft-versus-host responses after intestinal transplantation. For the study at large: Uniformly, recipients were administered anti-thymocyte globulin induction with subsequent tacrolimus and steroids for around 3 years. Findings of the study overall: The authors found GvH clones in recipient marrow, some appearing first in ileum or blood.

V lost 3 bases and J lost 2, with 7 bases in between. This CDR3 comprises 13 residues. Germline V lookup: CDR1 LNHDA, CDR2 SQIVND (reference sequence). Clones were sequenced by immunoSEQ multiplex PCR, and TCRdb holds only the in-frame ones, with some missing. Here the sample spans 15,000 or so clones, roughly 88% being singletons. Note on this clone: The target antigen is unknown. The same CDR3 can be traced to other DNA sequences in this sample.

Here the sequenced sample was PBMCs, taken approximately 110 days after intestinal transplant. The chain carries TRBV19 and TRBJ1-1, with a weak D call TRBD1 (5 bases). The TCR was taken from a human patient who received an intestinal transplant, so some T cells may come from the graft donor. Written as DNA, the CDR3 is TGTGCCAGTAGTATCGGGGCTAACACTGAAGCTTTCTTT. Translation gives CASSIGANTEAFF.